Shown below are 18 T cell receptor beta chains from a single sample sequenced in a study of T-cell memory formation after mild COVID-19. TCRdb processed the 5' RACE reads anew with MiXCR; each CDR3 protein has one entry. The sample has about 420,000 distinct CDR3 sequences; less than 25% are singletons. The specimen sequenced was PBMCs or a T cell subset sorted from them (not recorded which). The receptor source for this set is an adult woman who had mild COVID-19 (a few samples of this study predate the infection). Cell type and time point are not known.

The chain is built from TRBV29-1 and TRBJ2-7; D is perhaps TRBD1 (6 bases). This CDR3 comprises 11 residues. The ends were cut back, 4 bases at V and 4 bases at J, with 8 bases in the middle. Germline CDR1 is SQVTM and CDR2 is ANQGSEA. This chain's CDR3 is CSVADSYEQYF. CDR3 sequence (DNA): TGCAGCGTTGCGGACAGTTACGAGCAGTACTTC.

The chain uses TRBV5-4 and TRBJ2-7; the match to TRBD2 covers 8 bases. Germline V lookup: CDR1 SGHNT, CDR2 YYREEE (reference sequence). With 1 base clipped from V and 2 bases from J, the junction kept 5 bases outside the gene matches. This CDR3 spans 15 amino acids. CDR3 DNA: TGTGCCAGCAGCTTGATGGTAGCGGGGACCTACGAGCAGTACTTC. This codes for CASSLMVAGTYEQYF.

The chain couples TRBV24-1 to TRBJ2-3, with a possible D match to TRBD2 (7 bases). Germline V gene sequence: CDR1 KGHDR, CDR2 SFDVKD. The CDR3 has 15 residues. Trimming removed 6 bases at V and 6 bases at J, with 18 bases between. The CDR3 DNA follows: TGTGCCACCAGTAATGGGGGGGGGGCGGCGGATACGCAGTATTTT. Its translation is CATSNGGGAADTQYF.

The chain joins TRBV24-1 to TRBJ1-1; 7 nucleotides match TRBD1. Germline V lookup: CDR1 KGHDR, CDR2 SFDVKD. The CDR3 contains 18 residues. The V gene end was trimmed by 5 bases and the J gene end by 6 bases; junction bases not matched to a gene: 20. This CDR3 reads CATSARQGLGSSFAEAFF. In nucleotides, the CDR3 is TGTGCCACCAGTGCCAGACAGGGTTTGGGCTCGTCTTTCGCTGAAGCTTTCTTT.

This rearrangement joins TRBV5-6 to TRBJ2-7, with D possibly being TRBD1 or TRBD2 (6 bases each). V dropped 4 bases and J dropped 0 bases, with 20 bases sitting between them. The length of the CDR3 is 17 residues. Germline-derived CDR1 and CDR2 are SGHDT and YYEEEE. The CDR3 DNA is TGTGCCAGCAGCCTGGAGGGGGTAGGAACGAACTCCTACGAGCAGTACTTC. It codes for CASSLEGVGTNSYEQYF.

V usage is TRBV2 and J usage is TRBJ2-7; D might be TRBD2 (7 bases). This CDR3 comprises 12 residues. Per germline, CDR1 SNHLY and CDR2 FYNNEI. Between the trimmed V and J ends, which lost 3 bases and 11 bases, there was a span of 14 bases. For the CDR3, the DNA is TGTGCCAGCAGTGATTTTGGGGAGGGGGAGTACTTC. It encodes CASSDFGEGEYF.

This clonotype was seen only a few times. The chain joins TRBV6-5 to TRBJ2-7; 7 bases line up with TRBD2. CDR1 is MNHEY, CDR2 SVGAGI, per germline. The CDR3 is 14 residues long. V lost 0 bases and J lost 4; bases outside the gene matches: 3. The CDR3: CASSYSSGVYEQYF. CDR3 nucleotide sequence: TGTGCCAGCAGTTACTCGAGCGGGGTGTACGAGCAGTACTTC.

The chain is built from TRBV29-1 and TRBJ1-2; D not certain. V lost 6 bases to trimming and J lost 4 bases, with 12 bases between them. The length of the CDR3 is 12 residues. The germline CDR1 and CDR2 sequences are SQVTM and ANQGSEA. CDR3 nucleotide sequence: TGCAGCGTCCAGCAGACACGCTATGGCTACACCTTC. Translating it yields CSVQQTRYGYTF.

V is TRBV7-9 and J is TRBJ1-4; no reliable D call. Germline-derived CDR1 and CDR2 are SEHNR and FQNEAQ (reference sequence). Trimming removed 3 bases from V and 7 bases from J, with 9 bases in between. CDR3 length: 13 residues. In DNA, the CDR3 is TGTGCCAGCAGCTTGGGTCCTATTGAAAAACTGTTTTTT. Translating it yields CASSLGPIEKLFF.

CDR3 protein: CASSLADRYGEQFF. CDR3 nucleotide sequence: TGTGCCAGCAGCTTAGCGGACCGGTACGGTGAGCAGTTCTTC. The chain uses TRBV7-2 and TRBJ2-1; D unclear. Deletions cut 0 bases from V and 9 bases from J, with 12 bases between. CDR3 length equals 14 residues. Germline V CDR1 and CDR2: SGHTA, FQGNSA.

The V and J genes are TRBV12-3 or TRBV12-4 and TRBJ2-1, with D perhaps TRBD2 (5 bases). V lost 5 bases and J 4 bases, leaving 6 bases between the germline ends. The CDR3 runs 12 residues. CDR3 sequence: CASSREYNEQFF. The CDR3 DNA sequence: TGTGCCAGCAGTCGGGAATACAATGAGCAGTTCTTC.

This sequence joins TRBV5-6 and TRBJ1-6; D is undetermined. Germline V gives CDR1 SGHDT, CDR2 YYEEEE. Deletions cut 0 bases from V and 18 bases from J, with 10 bases between. The CDR3 runs 11 residues. Written as DNA, the CDR3 is TGTGCCAGCAGCTTGGGAGGTCCTCCCCACTTT. This sequence encodes CASSLGGPPHF.

V usage is TRBV3-1 and J usage is TRBJ2-3; 7 nucleotides agree with TRBD2. CDR1 is LGHDT, CDR2 YNNKEL, per germline (reference sequence). V trimming: 5 bases; J trimming: 4 bases; junction bases outside the gene matches: 15. CDR3 length equals 17 residues. The CDR3 loop is CASSGNLLGGGADTQYF. The CDR3 nucleotides are TGTGCCAGCAGCGGTAACTTGTTGGGCGGGGGAGCAGATACGCAGTATTTT.

This chain links TRBV5-1 with TRBJ2-1; D not certain. From germline, CDR1 is SGHRS and CDR2 YFSETQ. Trimming removed 5 bases at V and 10 bases at J, with 13 bases between. The CDR3 length is 12 residues. The CDR3: CASRLPAQEQFF. CDR3 DNA: TGCGCCAGCAGGCTCCCCGCGCAGGAGCAGTTCTTC.

The chain is built from TRBV18 and TRBJ2-5; the D gene is possibly TRBD1 (6 bases). Germline assignment: CDR1 KGHSH and CDR2 LQKENI. The V gene lost 3 bases and the J gene lost 2 bases, with 19 bases spanning the gap. The CDR3 sequence is 17 residues long. Here the CDR3 reads CASSPESGGYTQETQYF. CDR3 nucleotides: TGTGCCAGCTCACCTGAATCTGGGGGCTATACGCAAGAGACCCAGTACTTC. The full variable domain, in which reference TRBV18 and TRBJ2-5 provide the parts outside the CDR3, is NAGVMQNPRHLVRRRGQEARLRCSPMKGHSHVYWYRQLPEEGLKFMVYLQKENIIDESGMPKERFSAEFPKEGPSILRIQQVVRGDSAAYFCASSPESGGYTQETQYFGPGTRLLVL.

There are a few counts of this clonotype. V and J are TRBV20-1 and TRBJ1-1; TRBD1 might be the D (5 bases). CDR1 and CDR2 from the germline V gene are DFQATT and SNEGSKA (reference sequence). V was cut by 3 bases and J by 0 bases, with 17 bases left in between. The CDR3 is made up of 16 amino acids. CDR3 amino acids: CSASSPPGRLNTEAFF. CDR3 DNA sequence: TGCAGTGCTAGTAGCCCCCCGGGACGGCTGAACACTGAAGCTTTCTTT.

This sequence joins TRBV10-2 and TRBJ1-1; maybe TRBD1 (6 bases). The CDR3 covers 14 residues. The germline CDR1 and CDR2 sequences are WSHSY and SAAADI. Trimming pared 0 bases from V and 5 bases from J, leaving 10 bases between. CDR3 sequence reads: CASSESRQGTEAFF. The CDR3 nucleotides read TGCGCCAGCAGTGAGTCTCGGCAGGGGACTGAAGCTTTCTTT.

The chain uses TRBV5-5 and TRBJ2-1; no clear D gene. The CDR3 covers 13 residues. Germline CDR1 is SGHKS and CDR2 is YYEKEE (reference sequence). V lost 4 bases and J lost 8, with 13 bases in between. CDR3 in DNA: TGTGCCAGCAGCCCCGGCCCCCTGGATGAGCAGTTCTTC. Translating gives CASSPGPLDEQFF.